This TCR beta chain comes out of a study of T cells in tuberculosis. CDR1 and CDR2 from the germline V gene are LNHDA and SQIVND (reference sequence). CDR3 length equals 20 residues. With V trimmed by 5 bases and J by 5 bases, 23 bases remained unmatched. Sequencing used immunoSEQ multiplex PCR; TCRdb keeps in-frame clones, though not all of them. This sample has tens of thousands of clones; roughly 94% occur once, and the top ten carry roughly 8%. The chain is built from TRBV19 and TRBJ2-5; 10 bases map to TRBD2. The sequence derives from a donor aged 10 to 29 with latent tuberculosis or without tuberculosis infection. Sequenced sample: PBMCs. For the CDR3, the DNA is TGTGCCAGTAGTCCCCAACCGGTGATAGCGGGAGGAACTGTAAGGGAGACCCAGTACTTC. Protein product: CASSPQPVIAGGTVRETQYF.